This TCR beta chain was captured by sequencing in a study of cytomegalovirus exposure and HLA in healthy donors. General study points: In a later analysis, across HLA loci, associated TCR counts were highest for DRB1, lowest for HLA-C. Researchers reported in a later analysis that a missense DCLRE1C variant was tied to TCR beta V- and J-gene trimming.

Trimming shortened V by 2 bases and J by 5 bases, and 13 bases separated the two germline ends. The CDR3 totals 15 residues. Germline CDR1 and CDR2: SGHAT and FQDESV (reference sequence). Although they were nominally healthy when sampled, donors likely had unrecorded immune exposures. PCR primers comprised 60 Vbeta and 13 Jbeta primers. Authors' analysis steps: It was a later analysis that counted around 85 million unique TCR beta chains, of which roughly 10 million were shared. Clones were read by immunoSEQ multiplex PCR, and TCRdb kept only the in-frame ones, dropping some. The DNA gave D and trimming, while V, J and clone size come from that table. The sample lists about 130,000 clones; under 85% were seen once. On this clone: The antigen remains undetermined.

The chain couples TRBV11-1 to TRBJ2-1; weak D call: TRBD2 (6 bases). The TCR comes from a man aged 30 to 39 in good health and CMV-seronegative. The sequenced sample consisted of PBMCs. The DNA for the CDR3 is TGTGCCAGCAGCTTATCCGGGAGAACCGACAATGAGCAGTTCTTC. It encodes CASSLSGRTDNEQFF.